Following are 14 T cell receptor beta chains from one sample sequenced in a study of beta chain features in type 1 diabetes. As every portion of the isolated RNA was reverse transcribed, the sequencing read expressed TCRB transcripts. This table comes from immunoSEQ multiplex PCR, and its TCRdb copy is limited to in-frame clones, with some not included. Among under 950,000 clones, 15% to 20% were seen once, and the ten largest hold about 0.02%. Sequenced: naive CD4+ T cells from blood. The origin of the receptors is a woman aged 18-29 years in good health.

The chain recombines TRBV7-2 with TRBJ1-3, with a weak D call TRBD1 (5 bases). This CDR3 is 14 amino acids long. Trimming shortened V by 4 bases and J by 4 bases, and 11 bases separated the two germline ends. CDR1 is SGHTA, CDR2 FQGNSA, per germline. The CDR3 loop reads CASSSRDSGNTIYF. The CDR3 DNA reads as TGTGCCAGCAGCTCCCGGGACTCAGGAAACACCATATATTTT.

The V gene is TRBV7-8, the J gene TRBJ1-2, with 9 bases aligning to TRBD1. The CDR3 is 17 amino acids. CDR1 is SGHVS and CDR2 is FQNEAQ in the germline V gene. V was clipped by 2 bases and J by 2 bases; unmatched bases: 9. This CDR3 reads CASSLFGTGRVNYGYTF. The CDR3 region has the DNA TGTGCCAGCAGCTTATTCGGGACAGGGAGAGTGAACTATGGCTACACCTTC. Full variable domain (outside the CDR3, taken from reference TRBV7-8 and TRBJ1-2): GAGVSQSPRYKVAKRGQDVALRCDPISGHVSLFWYQQALGQGPEFLTYFQNEAQLDKSGLPSDRFFAERPEGSVSTLKIQRTQQEDSAVYLCASSLFGTGRVNYGYTFGSGTRLTVV.

The rearrangement joins TRBV28 to TRBJ2-2; D is perhaps TRBD1 (6 bases). This CDR3 has 13 amino acids. The germline V gene has CDR1 MDHEN and CDR2 SYDVKM. The germline V and J ends were trimmed by 10 bases and 2 bases, with 11 bases remaining between them. The CDR3 spells CATRGHNTGELFF. The CDR3 nucleotides read TGTGCCACCAGGGGACACAACACCGGGGAGCTGTTTTTT.

In DNA, the CDR3 is TGTGCCAGCAGTTACTCGGGGCAGGGGGCCTACGAGCAGTACTTC. Its protein product is CASSYSGQGAYEQYF. The chain couples TRBV6-6 to TRBJ2-7; TRBD1 matches at 7 bases. The CDR3 extends over 15 amino acids. V gave up 0 bases and J gave up 2 bases; unmatched junction bases: 4. CDR1 and CDR2 from the germline V gene are MNHNY and SVGAGI (reference sequence).

The chain recombines TRBV5-1 with TRBJ2-1, with 9 positions matching TRBD2. Germline V gene data show CDR1 as SGHRS and CDR2 as YFSETQ. V was clipped by 5 bases and J by 0 bases; unmatched bases: 12. This CDR3 contains 18 residues. CDR3 sequence: CASRQRLAAPNSYNEQFF. CDR3 sequence (DNA): TGCGCCAGCAGACAGAGACTAGCGGCCCCCAACTCCTACAATGAGCAGTTCTTC.

In its sample, this clone was seen once. The CDR3 region has the DNA TGTGCCAGCAGCGCGGACAGGGGGCCTCACGAGCAGTACTTC. It encodes CASSADRGPHEQYF. This rearrangement joins TRBV7-9 to TRBJ2-7; TRBD1 aligns across 11 bases. V trimming: 5 bases; J trimming: 5 bases; junction bases outside the gene matches: 5. CDR3 length equals 14 residues. The V gene's germline CDR1 is SEHNR and CDR2 FQNEAQ (reference sequence).

This clone has just a few counts. The genes are TRBV7-3 and TRBJ2-1; D ambiguous. CDR3 length: 14 amino acids. The V gene's germline CDR1 is SGHTA and CDR2 FQGTGA. The V and J ends lost 3 bases and 10 bases respectively, with 16 bases between them. The CDR3 spells CASSLASLSEEQFF. The CDR3 coding sequence is TGTGCCAGCAGCTTGGCTAGTCTTTCGGAGGAGCAGTTCTTC.

The CDR3 nucleotides read TGTGCCAGCAGCTTAATTGGGTCCCGGCAGTTGCGGGAGCAGTTCTTC. It yields the protein CASSLIGSRQLREQFF. The chain combines TRBV7-3 with TRBJ2-1; no firm D call. Looked up from germline, CDR1 is SGHTA and CDR2 is FQGTGA. The CDR3 has 16 residues. Trimming took off 1 base at V and 10 bases at J, with 20 bases between the two ends.

This clone has just one count. The chain employs TRBV11-3 and TRBJ2-2; weak D call: TRBD2 (6 bases). Per the germline V gene, CDR1 is SGHNT and CDR2 is YENEEA. The ends were cut back, 6 bases at V and 3 bases at J, with 11 bases in the middle. The CDR3 is 14 amino acids. As DNA, the CDR3 is TGTGCCAGCAGAGCGGCGGGGTACACCGGGGAGCTGTTTTTT. It translates to CASRAAGYTGELFF.

This clone was detected a few times. The J gene is TRBJ2-5, the V gene TRBV5-1; 7 nucleotides agree with TRBD1. Germline values: CDR1 SGHRS, CDR2 YFSETQ. The CDR3 is made up of 15 amino acids. V lost 0 bases, J lost 0 bases, and 2 bases stayed unmatched. The CDR3 DNA follows: TGCGCCAGCAGCTTGGGACAGGGATACCAAGAGACCCAGTACTTC. Residues: CASSLGQGYQETQYF.

Only a few counts were recorded for this clone. This rearrangement joins TRBV15 to TRBJ2-7, with TRBD2 matching 11 bases. The CDR3 length is 17 residues. V was pared by 3 bases and J by 2 bases, with 9 bases of the junction left unmatched. Germline V gene data show CDR1 as LNHNV and CDR2 as YYDKDF (reference sequence). The chain's CDR3 is CATSRAPLLAGAYEQYF. CDR3 sequence (DNA): TGTGCCACCAGCAGGGCCCCCCTACTAGCGGGAGCCTACGAGCAGTACTTC.

Only a few counts were recorded for this clone. This chain uses TRBV2 with TRBJ1-2; D is unresolved. Germline V gene lookup returns CDR1 SNHLY and CDR2 FYNNEI. CDR3 size: 14 residues. V lost 7 bases to trimming and J lost 1 base, with 13 bases between them. CDR3 protein: CASTRRHNNYGYTF. CDR3 bases: TGTGCCAGCACCAGACGGCACAATAACTATGGCTACACCTTC.

The chain links TRBV6-1 to TRBJ2-5; D possibly corresponds to TRBD2 (6 bases). Trimming cost V 6 bases and J 0 bases, with 11 bases left between them. Germline loops: CDR1 MNHNS, CDR2 SASEGT. The CDR3 is 14 amino acids. CDR3: CASSRGGYQETQYF. CDR3 DNA: TGTGCCAGCAGCCGTGGAGGGTACCAAGAGACCCAGTACTTC.

The V call is TRBV14, the J call TRBJ2-1, with no clear D. Germline lookup yields CDR1 SGHDN and CDR2 FVKESK. The V gene lost 5 bases and the J gene lost 4 bases, with 9 bases spanning the gap. The CDR3 is 13 amino acids. The DNA for the CDR3 is TGTGCCAGCAGCTGGGATGGGTACAATGAGCAGTTCTTC. It specifies CASSWDGYNEQFF.